This passage covers 27 T cell receptor beta chains from one sample sequenced in a study of cytomegalovirus exposure and HLA in healthy donors. Clones were read by immunoSEQ multiplex PCR, and TCRdb kept only the in-frame ones, dropping some. The sample has roughly 140,000 clones; 80% to 90% are singletons. Sequenced sample: PBMCs. Receptor source: a woman aged 18-30 years in good health and CMV-seropositive.

This chain joins TRBV28 and TRBJ1-5; 9 bases are a match to TRBD1. The CDR3 runs to 14 residues. With 10 bases clipped from V and 6 bases from J, the junction kept 10 bases outside the gene matches. Per the germline V gene, CDR1 is MDHEN and CDR2 is SYDVKM. The CDR3 coding sequence is TGTGCCACGACGTACAGGGGGCGCTTTCAGCCCCAGCATTTT. It is translated as CATTYRGRFQPQHF. Based on the CDR3 plus reference TRBV28 and TRBJ1-5, the full variable domain is DVKVTQSSRYLVKRTGEKVFLECVQDMDHENMFWYRQDPGLGLRLIYFSYDVKMKEKGDIPEGYSVSREKKERFSLILESASTNQTSMYLCATTYRGRFQPQHFGDGTRLSIL.

The chain carries TRBV18 and TRBJ2-7, with a possible D match to TRBD2 (5 bases). V was cut by 5 bases and J by 5 bases, with 10 bases left in between. CDR3 length: 12 amino acids. Germline lookup yields CDR1 KGHSH and CDR2 LQKENI. The CDR3 DNA follows: TGTGCCAGCTCAAGACCTAGCAACGAGCAGTACTTC. Translated: CASSRPSNEQYF.

This chain uses TRBV18 with TRBJ2-2, with TRBD2 matching over 8 bases. CDR1 and CDR2 (germline): KGHSH, LQKENI. There are 18 residues in the CDR3. Trimming removed 3 bases from V and 0 bases from J; junction bases left unmatched: 9. The CDR3 DNA reads TGTGCCAGCTCACCCCGCCAGCGGGGGCCCGCGAACACCGGGGAGCTGTTTTTT. It specifies CASSPRQRGPANTGELFF.

The chain links TRBV9 to TRBJ2-7, with D possibly matching TRBD1 (6 bases). This CDR3 contains 14 residues. V lost 2 bases and J lost 2, with 11 bases in between. Germline CDR1 reads SGDLS; CDR2 reads YYNGEE. The CDR3: CASSVQGTTYEQYF. As DNA, the CDR3 is TGTGCCAGCAGCGTGCAGGGGACAACCTACGAGCAGTACTTC.

The count of this clone is one. J is TRBJ1-2 and V is TRBV7-2; TRBD1 matches 12 bases. With V trimmed by 6 bases and J by 7 bases, 9 bases remained unmatched. Germline values: CDR1 SGHTA, CDR2 FQGNSA. CDR3 length: 15 residues. The CDR3 sequence: CASREMGQGAGGYTF. CDR3 DNA: TGTGCCAGCAGGGAGATGGGACAGGGGGCGGGTGGCTACACCTTC.

This chain links TRBV9 with TRBJ1-6, with a tentative D call TRBD1 (5 bases). Trimming took 0 bases from V and 10 from J, leaving 11 bases between them. Germline V gives CDR1 SGDLS, CDR2 YYNGEE. CDR3 length: 14 amino acids. The CDR3 DNA reads TGTGCCAGCAGCGTAGACGGGGGTCGATCACCCCTCCACTTT. Amino acid sequence: CASSVDGGRSPLHF.

The J gene is TRBJ1-2, the V gene TRBV7-2; tentatively, D is TRBD1 (6 bases). The CDR3 runs 12 residues. Germline V CDR1 and CDR2: SGHTA, FQGNSA. Trimming pared 5 bases from V and 8 bases from J, leaving 12 bases between. The CDR3 reads CASSDDRLGYTF. As DNA, the CDR3 is TGTGCCAGCAGCGATGACAGGTTAGGCTACACCTTC. Full variable domain (remainder filled in from reference TRBV7-2 and TRBJ1-2): GAGVSQSPSNKVTEKGKDVELRCDPISGHTALYWYRQSLGQGLEFLIYFQGNSAPDKSGLPSDRFSAERTGGSVSTLTIQRTQQEDSAVYLCASSDDRLGYTFGSGTRLTVV.

The rearrangement links TRBV2 to TRBJ1-1; no definite D call. The germline CDR1 and CDR2 sequences are SNHLY and FYNNEI. With 0 bases removed from V and 5 bases from J, the gap between germline ends came to 10 bases. The CDR3 is 14 amino acids. This CDR3 is CASSEAGPGTEAFF. The CDR3 DNA reads as TGTGCCAGCAGTGAAGCAGGGCCGGGGACTGAAGCTTTCTTT.

In nucleotides, the CDR3 is TGTGCCAGCAGACCGACAGGGGTTTACATTCAGTACTTC. Protein product: CASRPTGVYIQYF. The V call is TRBV6-5, the J call TRBJ2-4, with 8 bases that match TRBD1. CDR1 is MNHEY, CDR2 SVGAGI, per germline. CDR3 length equals 13 residues. V was pared by 6 bases and J by 8 bases, with 6 bases of the junction left unmatched.

V is TRBV6-5 and J is TRBJ1-1, with D possibly TRBD1 on 6 matching bases. CDR1 MNHEY and CDR2 SVGAGI come from the germline V gene. This CDR3 comprises 13 residues. The V end lost 6 bases, the J end lost 1 base, and 9 bases lay between the germline ends. In nucleotides, the CDR3 is TGTGCCAGCAGGCGACAGGAGAACACTGAAGCTTTCTTT. Translation: CASRRQENTEAFF.

The chain recombines TRBV6-4 with TRBJ2-1; tentatively, D is TRBD2 (6 bases). From germline, CDR1 is MRHNA and CDR2 SNTAGT. The CDR3 extends over 14 amino acids. V lost 5 bases and J 8 bases, leaving 16 bases between the germline ends. The CDR3 spells CASSSETSSDEQFF. In DNA form, the CDR3 reads TGTGCCAGCAGTAGTGAGACGTCTAGCGATGAGCAGTTCTTC.

This sequence joins TRBV15 and TRBJ1-2; a weak D match, TRBD1 (6 bases). The CDR3 has 12 amino acids. The germline CDR1 and CDR2 sequences are LNHNV and YYDKDF (reference sequence). Trimming cost V 1 base and J 7 bases, with 7 bases left between them. The CDR3 spells CATSRGQAGYTF. The CDR3 nucleotides are TGTGCCACCAGCAGAGGACAGGCTGGCTACACCTTC. Full variable domain (missing parts from reference TRBV15 and TRBJ1-2): DAMVIQNPRYQVTQFGKPVTLSCSQTLNHNVMYWYQQKSSQAPKLLFHYYDKDFNNEADTPDNFQSRRPNTSFCFLDIRSPGLGDTAMYLCATSRGQAGYTFGSGTRLTVV.

The V gene is TRBV4-1, the J gene TRBJ2-1; 8 bases are a match to TRBD2. Germline V gene sequence: CDR1 MGHRA, CDR2 YSYEKL. V was pared by 5 bases and J by 3 bases, with 9 bases of the junction left unmatched. CDR3 size: 16 residues. The chain's CDR3 is CASSAASGRRYNEQFF. As DNA, the CDR3 is TGCGCCAGCAGCGCCGCTAGCGGGCGGCGCTACAATGAGCAGTTCTTC.

This rearrangement joins TRBV5-1 to TRBJ1-4; D unresolved. CDR3 length: 15 residues. V was clipped by 0 bases and J by 4 bases, with 10 bases between them. Germline V gene sequence: CDR1 SGHRS, CDR2 YFSETQ. The CDR3 DNA is TGCGCCAGCAGCTTGGGGGCCGGAGGTAATGAAAAACTGTTTTTT. Amino acids: CASSLGAGGNEKLFF. The full variable domain, completed using reference TRBV5-1 and TRBJ1-4, is KAGVTQTPRYLIKTRGQQVTLSCSPISGHRSVSWYQQTPGQGLQFLFEYFSETQRNKGNFPGRFSGRQFSNSRSEMNVSTLELGDSALYLCASSLGAGGNEKLFFGSGTQLSVL.

This sequence joins TRBV20-1 and TRBJ1-2; 7 bases map to TRBD1. The CDR3 is made up of 11 amino acids. Germline CDR1 reads DFQATT; CDR2 reads SNEGSKA (reference sequence). J was trimmed by 14 bases and V by 0 bases; bases with no gene match: 6. CDR3 nucleotides: TGCAGTGCTAGAGATGACAGGGTGGTTACCTTC. It translates to CSARDDRVVTF.

The chain combines TRBV29-1 with TRBJ2-7; 12 positions match TRBD2. The J segment lost 3 bases and the V segment lost 2 bases, leaving 5 bases of the junction unmatched. Germline V gene data show CDR1 as SQVTM and CDR2 as ANQGSEA. CDR3 length: 15 amino acids. In DNA form, the CDR3 reads TGCAGCGTTGAATCTCTAGCGGGAGGGATCTACGAGCAGTACTTC. The encoded protein is CSVESLAGGIYEQYF.

This clone was detected a few times. The chain links TRBV27 to TRBJ1-3, with D possibly being TRBD1 (5 bases). V lost 7 bases and J lost 2, with 15 bases in between. Germline CDR1 and CDR2: MNHEY and SMNVEV (reference sequence). The CDR3 is 15 amino acids. The DNA of the CDR3 is TGTGCCAGCAAACAGGCAGCTCATCCTGGAAACACCATATATTTT. Translation gives CASKQAAHPGNTIYF.

This clone was observed a handful of times. V is TRBV19 and J is TRBJ1-1; D unclear. V lost 4 bases and J 12 bases, leaving 9 bases between the germline ends. The CDR3 length is 10 residues. The germline CDR1 and CDR2 sequences are LNHDA and SQIVND (reference sequence). The chain's CDR3 is CASSKFYPFF. In nucleotides, the CDR3 is TGTGCCAGTAGTAAATTTTATCCTTTCTTT.

V usage is TRBV28 and J usage is TRBJ1-1; D is perhaps TRBD1 (6 bases). The CDR3 covers 14 residues. Trimming pared 0 bases from V and 5 bases from J, leaving 10 bases between. The germline V gene has CDR1 MDHEN and CDR2 SYDVKM. In nucleotides, the CDR3 is TGTGCCAGCAGTTTATGGGGGGCTCATACTGAAGCTTTCTTT. It is translated as CASSLWGAHTEAFF.

The chain has TRBV5-1 and TRBJ2-1; 8 nucleotides match TRBD2. Germline CDR1 is SGHRS and CDR2 is YFSETQ. V lost 4 bases and J lost 9; bases outside the gene matches: 9. This CDR3 has 14 residues. CDR3: CASSTGRAGSEQFF. The CDR3 coding sequence is TGCGCCAGCAGCACCGGGAGGGCCGGGAGTGAGCAGTTCTTC.

J is TRBJ1-1 and V is TRBV11-2; TRBD1 is a possible D gene (5 bases). The CDR3 has 12 residues. The germline V and J ends were trimmed by 3 bases and 10 bases, with 12 bases remaining between them. Germline CDR1 and CDR2: SGHAT and FQNNGV. The CDR3 loop reads CASSFLGERAFF. CDR3 in DNA: TGTGCCAGCAGCTTTTTAGGGGAAAGAGCTTTCTTT.

V is TRBV30 and J is TRBJ1-6; 7 nucleotides agree with TRBD1. Looked up from germline, CDR1 is GTSNPN and CDR2 is SVGIG (reference sequence). CDR3 length: 13 amino acids. Trimming took 5 bases from V and 9 from J; bases not matched to a gene: 7. This CDR3 reads CAWDREAGSPLHF. The DNA of the CDR3 is TGTGCCTGGGACAGGGAGGCAGGTTCACCCCTCCACTTT.

The chain combines TRBV30 with TRBJ2-1; TRBD2 agrees at 12 bases. CDR1 GTSNPN and CDR2 SVGIG come from the germline V gene (reference sequence). The V segment lost 0 bases and the J segment 4 bases; nucleotides outside the gene matches: 22. The CDR3 is 22 amino acids. CDR3 DNA sequence: TGTGCCTGGAGTGTCCAAAGAGGATCCGTTGGCCCTAGCGGGAGGGGGTACAATGAGCAGTTCTTC. Its protein is CAWSVQRGSVGPSGRGYNEQFF.

This clone was counted between two and nine times. This sequence joins TRBV7-6 and TRBJ2-1; 9 positions match TRBD2. Trimming at V came to 5 bases and at J to 8 bases, leaving 13 bases not matched to a gene. The CDR3 has 16 amino acids. The germline CDR1 and CDR2 sequences are SGHVS and FNYEAQ. CDR3 loop: CASSLGGGRAIDEQFF. The DNA of the CDR3 is TGTGCCAGCAGCCTAGGCGGCGGGAGGGCCATAGATGAGCAGTTCTTC.

In its sample, this clone was seen a few times. The chain combines TRBV6-6 with TRBJ2-1; TRBD2 is a possible D gene (6 bases). The CDR3 is made up of 13 amino acids. The ends were cut back, 2 bases at V and 9 bases at J, with 11 bases in the middle. Germline V gene data show CDR1 as MNHNY and CDR2 as SVGAGI (reference sequence). Here the CDR3 DNA reads TGTGCCAGCAGTTACATCGGGGGAGGTGAGCAGTTCTTC. Translated, it gives CASSYIGGGEQFF.

V is TRBV30 and J is TRBJ2-5; 11 bases fit TRBD1. From germline, CDR1 is GTSNPN and CDR2 SVGIG (reference sequence). Trimming cost V 1 base and J 5 bases; bases outside gene matches: 12. The CDR3 runs to 17 residues. The CDR3 DNA reads as TGTGCCTGGAGTGCCATCATGGACAGGGGGCTTCGTGAGACCCAGTACTTC. Encoded protein: CAWSAIMDRGLRETQYF. The full variable domain, in which reference TRBV30 and TRBJ2-5 provide the parts outside the CDR3, is SQTIHQWPATLVQPVGSPLSLECTVEGTSNPNLYWYRQAAGRGLQLLFYSVGIGQISSEVPQNLSASRPQDRQFILSSKKLLLSDSGFYLCAWSAIMDRGLRETQYFGPGTRLLVL.

The chain carries TRBV5-1 and TRBJ2-7; TRBD2 is a possible D gene (6 bases). V was shortened by 5 bases and J by 1 base, with 13 bases between the two germline ends. The CDR3 covers 14 residues. Germline V gene lookup returns CDR1 SGHRS and CDR2 YFSETQ. The CDR3 is CASRWGGRSYEQYF. The CDR3 nucleotides are TGCGCCAGCAGATGGGGAGGCAGGTCCTACGAGCAGTACTTC.